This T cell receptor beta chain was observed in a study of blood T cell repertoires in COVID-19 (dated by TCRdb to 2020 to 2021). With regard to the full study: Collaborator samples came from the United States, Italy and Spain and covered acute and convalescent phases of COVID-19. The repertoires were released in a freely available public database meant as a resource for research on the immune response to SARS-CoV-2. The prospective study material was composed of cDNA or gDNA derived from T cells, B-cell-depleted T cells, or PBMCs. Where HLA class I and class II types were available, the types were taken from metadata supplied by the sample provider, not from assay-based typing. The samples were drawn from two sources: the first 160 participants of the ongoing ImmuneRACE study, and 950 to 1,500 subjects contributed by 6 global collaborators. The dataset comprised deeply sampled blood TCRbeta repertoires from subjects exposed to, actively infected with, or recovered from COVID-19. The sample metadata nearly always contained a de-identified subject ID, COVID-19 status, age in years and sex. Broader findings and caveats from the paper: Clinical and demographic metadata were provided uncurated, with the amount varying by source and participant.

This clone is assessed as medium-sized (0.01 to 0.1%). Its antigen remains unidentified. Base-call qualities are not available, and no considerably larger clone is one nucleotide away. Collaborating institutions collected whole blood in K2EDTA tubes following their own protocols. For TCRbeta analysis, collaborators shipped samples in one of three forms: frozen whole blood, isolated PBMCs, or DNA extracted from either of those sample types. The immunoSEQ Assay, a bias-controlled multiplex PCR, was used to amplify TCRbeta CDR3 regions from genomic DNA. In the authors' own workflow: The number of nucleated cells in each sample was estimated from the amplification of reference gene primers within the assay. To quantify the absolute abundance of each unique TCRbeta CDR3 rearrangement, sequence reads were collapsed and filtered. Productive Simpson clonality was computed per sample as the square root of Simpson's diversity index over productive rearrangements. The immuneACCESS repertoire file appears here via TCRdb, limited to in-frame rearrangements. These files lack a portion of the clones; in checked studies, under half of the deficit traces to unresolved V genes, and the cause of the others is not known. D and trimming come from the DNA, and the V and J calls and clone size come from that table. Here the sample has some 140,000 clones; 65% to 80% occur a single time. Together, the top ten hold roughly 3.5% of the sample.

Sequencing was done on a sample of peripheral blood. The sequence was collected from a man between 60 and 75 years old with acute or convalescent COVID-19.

DNA sequence: TGCGCCAGCAGCTTGGGGCAGGGGAACGAGCCCCAGCATTTT. The translation is CASSLGQGNEPQHF. The chain links TRBV5-1 with TRBJ1-5; D gene: possibly TRBD1, on 6 matching bases. CDR1 and CDR2 are read off the germline V gene as SGHRS and YFSETQ. The CDR3 goes from the cysteine to the phenylalanine over 14 residues. Here the CDR3 DNA is all that survives: 42 bases in frame from base 1. Trimming takes 0 bases from V and 8 bases from J, and the germline ends sit 12 bases apart.